This record covers a single T cell receptor (beta chain). PCR involved 60 Vbeta and 13 Jbeta primers. The method was immunoSEQ multiplex PCR; TCRdb's version includes in-frame clones alone and lacks a portion of them. The sample lists some 200,000 clones, 83% occurring once. The sample belongs to a study of cytomegalovirus exposure and HLA in healthy donors. Donors sampled were nominally healthy, though unrecorded immune exposures were likely. CDR3 size: 19 residues. Germline V CDR1 and CDR2: SGHVS, FNYEAQ. J lost 7 bases, V lost 4 bases, and 13 bases had no gene match. The sample comprised PBMCs. The sequence was collected from a girl between 10 and 17 years old in good health and CMV-seronegative. The chain is built from TRBV7-6 and TRBJ2-1; 16 bases are shared with TRBD2. This chain's CDR3 is CASSSRAGTSGRVGNEQFF. DNA of the CDR3: TGTGCCAGCAGCTCCCGAGCCGGGACTAGCGGGAGGGTAGGGAATGAGCAGTTCTTC. The variable domain in full, completed from reference TRBV7-6 and TRBJ2-1, reads GAGVSQSPRYKVTKRGQDVALRCDPISGHVSLYWYRQALGQGPEFLTYFNYEAQQDKSGLPNDRFSAERPEGSISTLTIQRTEQRDSAMYRCASSSRAGTSGRVGNEQFFGPGTRLTVL.